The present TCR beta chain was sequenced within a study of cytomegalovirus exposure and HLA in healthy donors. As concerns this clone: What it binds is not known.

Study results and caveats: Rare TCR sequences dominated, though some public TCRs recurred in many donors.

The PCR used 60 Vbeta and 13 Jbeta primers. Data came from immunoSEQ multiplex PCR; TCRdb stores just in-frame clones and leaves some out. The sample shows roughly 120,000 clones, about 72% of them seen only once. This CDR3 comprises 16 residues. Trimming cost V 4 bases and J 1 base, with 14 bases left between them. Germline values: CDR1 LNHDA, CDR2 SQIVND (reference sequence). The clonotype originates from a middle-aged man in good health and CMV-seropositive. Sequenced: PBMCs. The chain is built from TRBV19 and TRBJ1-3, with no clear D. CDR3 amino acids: CASSTSLWQSGNTIYF. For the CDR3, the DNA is TGTGCCAGTAGTACCTCCCTGTGGCAGTCTGGAAACACCATATATTTT.